One sample yielded the 16 T cell receptor beta chains listed below, sequenced in a study of untreated major depressive disorder. The repertoire was sequenced with immunoSEQ multiplex PCR; TCRdb's copy has only in-frame clones and lacks some. Of approximately 20,000 clones listed, over 80% are singletons. The sample consisted of CD4+ T cells from PBMCs. All receptors come from a man aged 25 to 40 in good health.

This clone was counted once. V is TRBV5-1 and J is TRBJ2-6; D is unresolved. The CDR3 consists of 14 residues. Germline CDR1 is SGHRS and CDR2 is YFSETQ. V was trimmed by 4 bases and J by 2 bases, leaving 7 bases between them. The CDR3 DNA sequence: TGCGCCAGCAGCCGGTCGACTGGGGCCAACGTCCTGACTTTC. Translation: CASSRSTGANVLTF.

V gene TRBV10-3 combines with J gene TRBJ2-7; the D gene is possibly TRBD2 (5 bases). Germline assignment: CDR1 ENHRY and CDR2 SYGVKD. V lost 9 bases, J lost 5 bases, and 17 bases lay in between. The CDR3 runs 13 residues. As DNA, the CDR3 is TGTGCCATAAAAATAACGACGGGGAACGAGCAGTACTTC. Translating gives CAIKITTGNEQYF.

The chain is built from TRBV19 and TRBJ1-5; a weak D match, TRBD1 (5 bases). CDR3 length equals 15 residues. CDR1 is LNHDA, CDR2 SQIVND, per germline (reference sequence). Deletions cut 1 base from V and 4 bases from J, with 11 bases between. The CDR3, as DNA: TGTGCCAGTAGTATAGCTGAGACAGTTAATCAGCCCCAGCATTTT. Protein: CASSIAETVNQPQHF. The variable domain in full, with the rest retrieved from reference TRBV19 and TRBJ1-5, is DGGITQSPKYLFRKEGQNVTLSCEQNLNHDAMYWYRQDPGQGLRLIYYSQIVNDFQKGDIAEGYSVSREKKESFPLTVTSAQKNPTAFYLCASSIAETVNQPQHFGDGTRLSIL.

The rearrangement joins TRBV19 to TRBJ2-7; perhaps TRBD1 as D (6 bases). The germline V gene encodes CDR1 LNHDA and CDR2 SQIVND (reference sequence). The CDR3 runs 14 residues. V gave up 5 bases and J gave up 2 bases, with 13 bases separating them. Here the CDR3 DNA reads TGTGCCAGTAGTGGGTTGGACAGAACCTACGAGCAGTACTTC. Translated: CASSGLDRTYEQYF.

CDR3: CASSLAQGADTQYF. The CDR3 region has the DNA TGCGCCAGCAGCTTGGCTCAGGGTGCCGATACGCAGTATTTT. The chain is built from TRBV5-1 and TRBJ2-3; possible D gene TRBD1, 5 bases. CDR1 and CDR2 (germline): SGHRS, YFSETQ. With 0 bases removed from V and 6 bases from J, the gap between germline ends came to 11 bases. The CDR3 loop spans 14 amino acids.

This sequence joins TRBV5-1 and TRBJ2-1; 7 nucleotides agree with TRBD2. Germline loops: CDR1 SGHRS, CDR2 YFSETQ. The length of the CDR3 is 15 residues. J was trimmed by 6 bases and V by 5 bases; bases with no gene match: 11. The CDR3 loop is CASRGREYLSNEQFF. CDR3 coding DNA: TGCGCCAGCAGAGGGCGGGAGTATTTAAGCAATGAGCAGTTCTTC.

CDR3 sequence: CASSQDSGGDTQYF. CDR3 DNA: TGTGCCAGCAGCCAAGATTCGGGGGGAGATACGCAGTATTTT. The chain carries TRBV4-2 and TRBJ2-3, with 7 positions matching TRBD2. The V gene end was trimmed by 0 bases and the J gene end by 5 bases; junction bases not matched to a gene: 2. Germline CDR1 LGHNA, CDR2 YNFKEQ. This CDR3 has 14 amino acids.

The chain uses TRBV5-4 and TRBJ2-5; 7 bases are a match to TRBD2. The CDR3 length is 14 residues. Unmatched junction bases numbered 9, after V lost 5 bases and J lost 5 bases. Per the germline V gene, CDR1 is SGHNT and CDR2 is YYREEE (reference sequence). The CDR3 DNA sequence: TGTGCCAGCAGTTCTCGGACTAGTCGGGAGACCCAGTACTTC. It codes for CASSSRTSRETQYF.

The V gene is TRBV27, the J gene TRBJ1-2, with no clear D. Germline V gene lookup returns CDR1 MNHEY and CDR2 SMNVEV (reference sequence). CDR3 size: 15 residues. With 5 bases removed from V and 1 base from J, the gap between germline ends came to 14 bases. Written as DNA, the CDR3 is TGTGCCAGCAGTCCCCTGTTGACCCGTAACTATGGCTACACCTTC. This translates into CASSPLLTRNYGYTF.

The chain carries TRBV5-1 and TRBJ2-7; tentatively, D is TRBD1 (7 bases). Germline-derived CDR1 and CDR2 are SGHRS and YFSETQ. This CDR3 has 14 amino acids. V dropped 5 bases and J dropped 3 bases, with 15 bases sitting between them. CDR3 in amino acids: CASRVRQGGYEQYF. Written as DNA, the CDR3 is TGCGCCAGCAGGGTCCGTCAGGGGGGCTACGAGCAGTACTTC.

As regards this clone: One junction end does not reproduce the germline sequence, and a read error may be involved. The genes are TRBV27 and TRBJ1-2; D may be TRBD1 (5 bases). The CDR3 has 15 residues. CDR1 and CDR2 (germline): MNHEY, SMNVEV (reference sequence). CDR3: CASSLSGAGLSGYTF. The CDR3 region has the DNA TGTGCCAGCAGTCTATCTGGGGCAGGGCTGAGCGGCTACACCTTC.

The chain combines TRBV12-5 with TRBJ1-1; no clear D. CDR3 length equals 12 residues. Germline CDR1 reads LGHNT; CDR2 reads FRNRAP. With 8 bases removed from V and 3 bases from J, the gap between germline ends came to 10 bases. CDR3 protein: CASRREDTEAFF. The CDR3 DNA reads as TGTGCTAGTCGGCGGGAGGACACTGAAGCTTTCTTT.

The chain carries TRBV10-2 and TRBJ2-7; D not certain. This CDR3 has 13 amino acids. Germline CDR1 reads WSHSY; CDR2 reads SAAADI. V was cut by 2 bases and J by 3 bases, with 8 bases left in between. The CDR3 DNA is TGCGCCAGCAGTGAGAAGACCCGCTACGAGCAGTACTTC. Its translation is CASSEKTRYEQYF.

The rearrangement uses TRBV9 and TRBJ2-7; TRBD2 agrees at 7 bases. The junction had 7 bases not matched to a gene; V was cut back by 4 bases and J by 3 bases. The CDR3 loop spans 14 amino acids. Germline-derived CDR1 and CDR2 are SGDLS and YYNGEE. The CDR3 bases are TGTGCCAGCAGCCCTGGACTAGGCAACTACGAGCAGTACTTC. Translating it yields CASSPGLGNYEQYF.

A single count supports this clone. The DNA for the CDR3 is TGTGCCAGCAGTGCCTGGGCAGGGGCTGGAAACACCATATATTTT. Translation gives CASSAWAGAGNTIYF. J is TRBJ1-3 and V is TRBV6-1, with D possibly TRBD1 on 6 matching bases. CDR3 size: 15 residues. The ends were cut back, 4 bases at V and 2 bases at J, with 12 bases in the middle. Germline V CDR1 and CDR2: MNHNS, SASEGT.

The chain joins TRBV6-5 to TRBJ1-1; tentative D call: TRBD1 (6 bases). V was pared by 2 bases and J by 5 bases, with 12 bases between. This CDR3 has 14 residues. The germline gives CDR1 MNHEY, CDR2 SVGAGI. CDR3 in DNA: TGTGCCAGCAGTTACCTAACAGGGATTACTGAAGCTTTCTTT. It codes for CASSYLTGITEAFF.